This T cell receptor beta chain stems from a study of spatial heterogeneity in lung cancer. As to time point: sample taken at primary tumor resection. TCRdb re-called the 5' RACE reads through MiXCR, storing one row per CDR3 protein. The data hold about 29,000 distinct CDR3 sequences, with around 6.9% observed a single time. At least ten counts were recorded for this clonotype. Its cognate antigen is unknown. The CDR3 consists of 11 residues. Germline CDR1 MNHEY, CDR2 SVGEGT. Trimming took 7 bases from V and 5 from J, leaving 7 bases between them. Study-level results: Tumor mutation count correlated with how many alpha and beta TCRs expanded intratumorally.

The V call is TRBV6-2 or TRBV6-3, the J call TRBJ2-3; D unclear. This sample comprised lung tumor tissue, obtained at surgery. The origin of this receptor is a male donor with early-stage non-small cell lung cancer. CDR3 sequence (DNA): TGTGCCAGCAAAGGTCGAGATACGCAGTATTTT. Translated: CASKGRDTQYF.